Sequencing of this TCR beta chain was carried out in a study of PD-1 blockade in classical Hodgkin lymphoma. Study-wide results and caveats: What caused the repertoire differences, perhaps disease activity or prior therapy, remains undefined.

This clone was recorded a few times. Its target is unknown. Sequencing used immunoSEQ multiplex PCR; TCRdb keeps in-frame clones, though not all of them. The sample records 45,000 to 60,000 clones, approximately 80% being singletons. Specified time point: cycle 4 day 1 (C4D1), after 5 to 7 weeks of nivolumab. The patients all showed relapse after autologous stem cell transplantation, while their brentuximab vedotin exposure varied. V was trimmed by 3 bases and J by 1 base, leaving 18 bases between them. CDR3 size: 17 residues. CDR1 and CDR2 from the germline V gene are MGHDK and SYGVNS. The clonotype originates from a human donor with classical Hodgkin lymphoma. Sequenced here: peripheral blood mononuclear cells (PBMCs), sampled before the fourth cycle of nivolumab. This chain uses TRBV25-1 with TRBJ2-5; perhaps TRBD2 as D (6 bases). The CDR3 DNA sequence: TGTGCCAGCAGTGAGGGGACTGACGGGGGTTCCCAAGAGACCCAGTACTTC. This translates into CASSEGTDGGSQETQYF.